A selection of T cell receptor beta chains follows, all from one sample in a study of OX40 agonist ivuxolimab in advanced cancers. Method: immunoSEQ multiplex PCR; TCRdb's copy keeps in-frame clones and lacks some. The repertoire has fewer than 85,000 clones, 80% to 85% of them found once; the top ten carry nearly 4.5%. The sample was CD4+ or CD8+ T cells sorted from blood, taken in a trial of the OX40 agonist ivuxolimab. The source is an adult with an advanced solid tumor such as melanoma, head and neck, liver or kidney cancer. CDR3s include the opening cysteine and the closing phenylalanine or tryptophan. Fields, in order: clone size, D gene, J gene, V gene, CDR3 DNA, CDR3 protein. D genes are given only for firm matches. Clone size, where shown, is once, few, many, or a class for clones that have expanded.

clone size: -
D gene: TRBD2
J gene: TRBJ2-6
V gene: TRBV19
CDR3 DNA: TGTGCCAGTAGTATCGGGGGGGTCTCTGGGGCCAACGTCCTGACTTTC
CDR3 protein: CASSIGGVSGANVLTF

clone size: -
D gene: -
J gene: TRBJ2-2
V gene: TRBV9
CDR3 DNA: TGTGCCAGCAGCGTAGCTGGGGGATCCCCGAACACCGGGGAGCTGTTTTTT
CDR3 protein: CASSVAGGSPNTGELFF

clone size: -
D gene: TRBD1
J gene: TRBJ1-3
V gene: TRBV29-1
CDR3 DNA: TGCAGCGGGACATGGACAGGCTCTGGAAACACCATATATTTT
CDR3 protein: CSGTWTGSGNTIYF

clone size: -
D gene: -
J gene: TRBJ1-5
V gene: TRBV5-6
CDR3 DNA: TGTGCCAGCAGCTTGGCCGCAGGGATTAGTGGCAATCAGCCCCAGCATTTT
CDR3 protein: CASSLAAGISGNQPQHF

clone size: once
D gene: -
J gene: TRBJ1-2
V gene: TRBV9
CDR3 DNA: TGTGCCAGCAGCGTAGGGGGAAATAACTATGGCTACACCTTC
CDR3 protein: CASSVGGNNYGYTF

clone size: -
D gene: -
J gene: TRBJ1-3
V gene: TRBV28
CDR3 DNA: TGTGCCAGCAGCCCGCCAAGGTCTGGAAACACCATATATTTT
CDR3 protein: CASSPPRSGNTIYF

clone size: -
D gene: TRBD1
J gene: TRBJ1-4
V gene: TRBV5-6
CDR3 DNA: TGTGCCAGCAGCTTGGGACAGGGGACTAATGAAAAACTGTTTTTT
CDR3 protein: CASSLGQGTNEKLFF

clone size: -
D gene: TRBD1
J gene: TRBJ2-2
V gene: TRBV5-1
CDR3 DNA: TGCGCCAGCAGCTGGGGACAGGGGGCCGGGGAGCTGTTTTTT
CDR3 protein: CASSWGQGAGELFF

clone size: -
D gene: -
J gene: TRBJ1-2
V gene: TRBV28
CDR3 DNA: TGTGCCACCAAAGAGGGGGTTAACTATGGCTACACCTTC
CDR3 protein: CATKEGVNYGYTF

clone size: -
D gene: -
J gene: TRBJ2-1
V gene: TRBV13
CDR3 DNA: TGTGCCAGCAACCTAGGCTTACACAATGAGCAGTTCTTC
CDR3 protein: CASNLGLHNEQFF

clone size: once
D gene: -
J gene: TRBJ1-6
V gene: TRBV11-2
CDR3 DNA: TGTGCCAGCAGCTTAGATCGACGGAGCTCCTATAATTCACCCCTCCACTTT
CDR3 protein: CASSLDRRSSYNSPLHF

clone size: -
D gene: -
J gene: TRBJ1-2
V gene: TRBV18
CDR3 DNA: TGTGCCAGCTCGGAAACAGGGTCGACAGGCTACACCTTC
CDR3 protein: CASSETGSTGYTF

clone size: -
D gene: -
J gene: TRBJ1-2
V gene: TRBV6-6
CDR3 DNA: TGTGCCAGCAGCTACCCTAGGGCGGACGGCTACACCTTC
CDR3 protein: CASSYPRADGYTF

clone size: -
D gene: -
J gene: TRBJ1-1
V gene: TRBV2
CDR3 DNA: TGTGCCAGCACTAGGACTGTAACGAAAGCTTTCTTT
CDR3 protein: CASTRTVTKAFF

clone size: -
D gene: TRBD1
J gene: TRBJ1-3
V gene: TRBV5-1
CDR3 DNA: TGCGCCAGCAGCTCCACGACAGGGTCCGGAAACACCATATATTTT
CDR3 protein: CASSSTTGSGNTIYF

clone size: -
D gene: TRBD1
J gene: TRBJ1-4
V gene: TRBV28
CDR3 DNA: TGTGCCAGCAGTTTTTTGGGACAGGGTTTTACTGAAAAACTGTTTTTT
CDR3 protein: CASSFLGQGFTEKLFF

clone size: -
D gene: -
J gene: TRBJ2-3
V gene: TRBV10-2
CDR3 DNA: TGCGCCAGCAGACTCGGGCGGATCCCAGTAGATACGCAGTATTTT
CDR3 protein: CASRLGRIPVDTQYF

clone size: once
D gene: -
J gene: TRBJ1-2
V gene: TRBV6-5
CDR3 DNA: TGTGCCAGCAGTTACTCGACGGTCAGCAGCTACACCTTC
CDR3 protein: CASSYSTVSSYTF

clone size: -
D gene: -
J gene: TRBJ1-2
V gene: TRBV2
CDR3 DNA: TGTGCCAGCAGTGAACAAGACACCCGCAGGAATGGCTACACCTTC
CDR3 protein: CASSEQDTRRNGYTF

clone size: -
D gene: TRBD1
J gene: TRBJ2-7
V gene: TRBV6-1
CDR3 DNA: TGTGCCAGCAGTGGACGAGGACAGGGAACCTACGAGCAGTACTTC
CDR3 protein: CASSGRGQGTYEQYF

clone size: -
D gene: -
J gene: TRBJ1-2
V gene: TRBV11-3
CDR3 DNA: TGTGCCAGCAGCTTAGCGCTTGGGACCATGGGTGGCTACACCTTC
CDR3 protein: CASSLALGTMGGYTF

clone size: -
D gene: -
J gene: TRBJ1-2
V gene: TRBV7-8
CDR3 DNA: TGTGCCAGCAACTCAAAAGGGACGTACTATGGCTACACCTTC
CDR3 protein: CASNSKGTYYGYTF

clone size: once
D gene: -
J gene: TRBJ2-1
V gene: TRBV7-6
CDR3 DNA: TGTGCCAGCAGCACCCGGGCTAGTGGGTCCTACAATGAGCAGTTCTTC
CDR3 protein: CASSTRASGSYNEQFF

clone size: -
D gene: TRBD1
J gene: TRBJ1-1
V gene: TRBV5-1
CDR3 DNA: TGCGCCAGCAGCCCGGGGACAGGAGGAGAAGCTTTCTTT
CDR3 protein: CASSPGTGGEAFF

clone size: -
D gene: -
J gene: TRBJ2-7
V gene: TRBV20-1
CDR3 DNA: TGCAGTGCATCTAACAAGGACGAGCAGTACTTC
CDR3 protein: CSASNKDEQYF

clone size: -
D gene: TRBD1
J gene: TRBJ1-2
V gene: TRBV7-9
CDR3 DNA: TGTGCCAGCAGCTTGGAGTCGACAGGGGGCTTTGGCTACACCTTC
CDR3 protein: CASSLESTGGFGYTF

clone size: -
D gene: -
J gene: TRBJ2-1
V gene: TRBV7-2
CDR3 DNA: TGTGCCAGCAGCTACACTGTTGGGGGTAATGAGCAGTTCTTC
CDR3 protein: CASSYTVGGNEQFF

clone size: once
D gene: -
J gene: TRBJ2-3
V gene: TRBV7-3
CDR3 DNA: TGTGCCAGCAGCTCTGGAGGGGGCGTAGATACGCAGTATTTT
CDR3 protein: CASSSGGGVDTQYF

clone size: -
D gene: -
J gene: TRBJ1-6
V gene: TRBV27
CDR3 DNA: TGTGCCAGCAGTTTTCGAAGGGAATCACCCCTCCACTTT
CDR3 protein: CASSFRRESPLHF

clone size: many
D gene: -
J gene: TRBJ1-1
V gene: TRBV5-1
CDR3 DNA: TGCGCCAGCACCGAGGTGGAGTTCATGAACACTGAAGCTTTCTTT
CDR3 protein: CASTEVEFMNTEAFF

clone size: -
D gene: TRBD1
J gene: TRBJ2-7
V gene: TRBV29-1
CDR3 DNA: TGCAGCGTTGTAACGGGACAGGGGGCGGGCGAGCAGTACTTC
CDR3 protein: CSVVTGQGAGEQYF

clone size: -
D gene: -
J gene: TRBJ2-1
V gene: TRBV5-1
CDR3 DNA: TGCGCCAGCAGCTTGAACCCCCCGGTGGATGAGCAGTTCTTC
CDR3 protein: CASSLNPPVDEQFF

clone size: -
D gene: -
J gene: TRBJ2-7
V gene: TRBV7-2
CDR3 DNA: TGTGCCAGCAGCTTCACAAGGAGCTCCTACGAGCAGTACTTC
CDR3 protein: CASSFTRSSYEQYF

clone size: -
D gene: -
J gene: TRBJ1-2
V gene: TRBV7-2
CDR3 DNA: TGTGCCAGCAGCTTGGGGATCCAGGGCCTTGGCTACACCTTC
CDR3 protein: CASSLGIQGLGYTF

clone size: -
D gene: TRBD1
J gene: TRBJ1-6
V gene: TRBV28
CDR3 DNA: TGTGCCAGCAGCTCGACAGGGTGGAGCTCCTATAATTCACCCCTCCACTTT
CDR3 protein: CASSSTGWSSYNSPLHF

clone size: -
D gene: TRBD2
J gene: TRBJ2-1
V gene: TRBV5-1
CDR3 DNA: TGCGCCAGCAGCTTGGAAGTAGCGGGGGGGTACAATGAGCAGTTCTTC
CDR3 protein: CASSLEVAGGYNEQFF

clone size: -
D gene: -
J gene: TRBJ1-6
V gene: TRBV11-2
CDR3 DNA: TGTGCCAGCAGATCGGGGAGGAACAATTCACCCCTCCACTTT
CDR3 protein: CASRSGRNNSPLHF

clone size: -
D gene: TRBD1
J gene: TRBJ1-2
V gene: TRBV6-1
CDR3 DNA: TGTGCCAGCAACCCGGACAGGGGGTACGCTGGCTACACCTTC
CDR3 protein: CASNPDRGYAGYTF

clone size: -
D gene: TRBD2
J gene: TRBJ2-3
V gene: TRBV7-8
CDR3 DNA: TGTGCCAGCAGCTTAGGACTAGCGGGGCGGCGTACAGATACGCAGTATTTT
CDR3 protein: CASSLGLAGRRTDTQYF

clone size: few
D gene: TRBD1
J gene: TRBJ1-4
V gene: TRBV9
CDR3 DNA: TGTGCCAGCAGCGTATCAATGGGGACAGCGGGTGAAAAACTGTTTTTT
CDR3 protein: CASSVSMGTAGEKLFF

clone size: once
D gene: -
J gene: TRBJ1-2
V gene: TRBV6-6
CDR3 DNA: TGTGCCAGCAGTGGTGAGGGGGTCTCCTATGGCTACACCTTC
CDR3 protein: CASSGEGVSYGYTF

clone size: -
D gene: TRBD2
J gene: TRBJ2-7
V gene: TRBV5-1
CDR3 DNA: TGCGCCAGCAGCCCTGGACTAGCGGGGGCCAGCTCCTACGAGCAGTACTTC
CDR3 protein: CASSPGLAGASSYEQYF

clone size: -
D gene: -
J gene: TRBJ1-5
V gene: TRBV5-6
CDR3 DNA: TGTGCCAGCAGCCCGGGGGGGGCGGGTCAGCCCCAGCATTTT
CDR3 protein: CASSPGGAGQPQHF

clone size: -
D gene: -
J gene: TRBJ2-2
V gene: TRBV6-6
CDR3 DNA: TGTGCCAGCCGGTGGGACGGTGGCACCGGGGAGCTGTTTTTT
CDR3 protein: CASRWDGGTGELFF

clone size: -
D gene: TRBD2
J gene: TRBJ2-1
V gene: TRBV19
CDR3 DNA: TGTGCCAGTAAGGCAAGCGGGGGATACAATGAGCAGTTCTTC
CDR3 protein: CASKASGGYNEQFF

clone size: few
D gene: TRBD2
J gene: TRBJ2-3
V gene: TRBV7-2
CDR3 DNA: TGTGCCAGCAGCTTAGGACGGGGGGTAGATACGCAGTATTTT
CDR3 protein: CASSLGRGVDTQYF

clone size: -
D gene: -
J gene: TRBJ1-1
V gene: TRBV7-2
CDR3 DNA: TGTGCCAGCAGCTTAGGAAACGTGAGATTGAACACTGAAGCTTTCTTT
CDR3 protein: CASSLGNVRLNTEAFF

clone size: -
D gene: TRBD1
J gene: TRBJ1-5
V gene: TRBV6-1
CDR3 DNA: TGTGCCAGCAGTGCGGACAGGGTTTATGGACCCCAGCATTTT
CDR3 protein: CASSADRVYGPQHF

clone size: -
D gene: -
J gene: TRBJ2-7
V gene: TRBV7-8
CDR3 DNA: TGTGCCAGCAGCTCTAGACAGGACCTACCCTACGAGCAGTACTTC
CDR3 protein: CASSSRQDLPYEQYF

clone size: -
D gene: -
J gene: TRBJ1-2
V gene: TRBV6-1
CDR3 DNA: TGTGCCAGCAGTGAGATCCCAAGCATCTATGGCTACACCTTC
CDR3 protein: CASSEIPSIYGYTF

clone size: -
D gene: -
J gene: TRBJ2-2
V gene: TRBV2
CDR3 DNA: TGTGCCAGCAGATCACAGGTTTGGACCGGGGAGCTGTTTTTT
CDR3 protein: CASRSQVWTGELFF

clone size: -
D gene: -
J gene: TRBJ2-3
V gene: TRBV2
CDR3 DNA: TGTGCCAGCAGTGGGGTCGCGAGCACAGATACGCAGTATTTT
CDR3 protein: CASSGVASTDTQYF

clone size: -
D gene: -
J gene: TRBJ1-2
V gene: TRBV7-8
CDR3 DNA: TGTGCCAGCAGCTTAGCTCAGGGTACCCATGGCTACACCTTC
CDR3 protein: CASSLAQGTHGYTF

clone size: -
D gene: -
J gene: TRBJ2-3
V gene: TRBV20-1
CDR3 DNA: TGCAGTGCGCTACGCTCAGATACGCAGTATTTT
CDR3 protein: CSALRSDTQYF

clone size: -
D gene: -
J gene: TRBJ2-7
V gene: TRBV6-1
CDR3 DNA: TGTGCCAGCAGCCAAGTTCGGTCCTACGAGCAGTACTTC
CDR3 protein: CASSQVRSYEQYF

clone size: -
D gene: TRBD1
J gene: TRBJ1-1
V gene: TRBV5-6
CDR3 DNA: TGTGCCAGCAGCCAAGATCCCGGGACAGTTGAAGCTTTCTTT
CDR3 protein: CASSQDPGTVEAFF

clone size: -
D gene: -
J gene: TRBJ2-1
V gene: TRBV27
CDR3 DNA: TGTGCCAGCAGTCCCGATCGAAGAGCGGTCTTTTCCCCCAATGAGCAGTTCTTC
CDR3 protein: CASSPDRRAVFSPNEQFF

clone size: -
D gene: -
J gene: TRBJ1-2
V gene: TRBV18
CDR3 DNA: TGTGCCAGCTCACCACTTCGGGAGCCGGACTATGGCTACACCTTC
CDR3 protein: CASSPLREPDYGYTF

clone size: -
D gene: -
J gene: TRBJ1-2
V gene: TRBV18
CDR3 DNA: TGTGCCAGCTCACCACCTAGCGGCACTAACTATGGCTACACCTTC
CDR3 protein: CASSPPSGTNYGYTF

clone size: -
D gene: -
J gene: TRBJ1-1
V gene: TRBV7-9
CDR3 DNA: TGTGCCAGCAGCCCCGAGGGGGGGCGAGGAACTGAAGCTTTCTTT
CDR3 protein: CASSPEGGRGTEAFF